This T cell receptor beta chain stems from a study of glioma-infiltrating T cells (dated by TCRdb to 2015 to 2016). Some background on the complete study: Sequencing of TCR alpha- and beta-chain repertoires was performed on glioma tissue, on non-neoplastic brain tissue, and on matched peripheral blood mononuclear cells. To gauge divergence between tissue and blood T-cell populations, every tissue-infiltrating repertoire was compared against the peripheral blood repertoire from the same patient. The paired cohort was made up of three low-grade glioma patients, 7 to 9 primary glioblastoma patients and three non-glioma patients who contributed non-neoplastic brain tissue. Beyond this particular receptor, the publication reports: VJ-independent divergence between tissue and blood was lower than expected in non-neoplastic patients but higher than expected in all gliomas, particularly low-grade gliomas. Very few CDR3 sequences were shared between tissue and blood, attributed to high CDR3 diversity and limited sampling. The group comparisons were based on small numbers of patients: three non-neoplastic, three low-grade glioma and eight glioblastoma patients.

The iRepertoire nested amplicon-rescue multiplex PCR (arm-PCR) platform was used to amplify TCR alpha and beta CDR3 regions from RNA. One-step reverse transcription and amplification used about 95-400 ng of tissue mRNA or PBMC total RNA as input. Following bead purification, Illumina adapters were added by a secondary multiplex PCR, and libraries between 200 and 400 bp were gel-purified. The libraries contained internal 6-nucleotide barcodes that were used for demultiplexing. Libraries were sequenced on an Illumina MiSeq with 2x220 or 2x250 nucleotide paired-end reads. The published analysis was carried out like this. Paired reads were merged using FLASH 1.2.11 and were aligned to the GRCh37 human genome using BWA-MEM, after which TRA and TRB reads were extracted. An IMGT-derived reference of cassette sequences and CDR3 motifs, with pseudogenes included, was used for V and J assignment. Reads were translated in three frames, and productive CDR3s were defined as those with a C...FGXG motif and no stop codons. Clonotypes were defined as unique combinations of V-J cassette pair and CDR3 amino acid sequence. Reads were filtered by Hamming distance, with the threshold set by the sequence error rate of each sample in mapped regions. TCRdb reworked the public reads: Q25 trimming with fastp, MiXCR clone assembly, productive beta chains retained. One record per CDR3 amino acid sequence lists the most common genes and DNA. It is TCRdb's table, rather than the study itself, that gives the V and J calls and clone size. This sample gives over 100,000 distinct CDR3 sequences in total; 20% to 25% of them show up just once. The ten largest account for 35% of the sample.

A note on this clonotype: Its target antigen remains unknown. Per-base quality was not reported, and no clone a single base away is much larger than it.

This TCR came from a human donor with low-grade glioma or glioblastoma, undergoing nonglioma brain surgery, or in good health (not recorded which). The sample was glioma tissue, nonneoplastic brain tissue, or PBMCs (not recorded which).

The DNA reads TGTGCCACCCGGGACAGGGATTACGAGCAGTACTTC. The translation is CATRDRDYEQYF. The rearranged segments are TRBV6-1 and TRBJ2-7, with TRBD1 matching 9 junction bases. CDR3 length: 12 amino acids, cysteine to phenylalanine. Only the CDR3 region is kept as DNA, spanning 36 bases read in frame from base 1. V and J are trimmed by 10 bases and 4 bases, and the gene matches miss 5 bases of the junction. CDR1 and CDR2 were assigned from the germline V gene as MNHNS and SASEGT.